The rows below give T cell receptor beta chains drawn from one sample of a study of blood T cells in healthy people across ages. A single record per CDR3 protein comes from TCRdb applying MiXCR to the 5' RACE reads. Among 700,000 or so distinct CDR3 sequences listed, approximately 21% were seen once. The sample was blood. The receptors stem from a man aged 70 or older in good health. Each CDR3 is given with its conserved first and last residue.

v_call,cdr3_length,j_call,cdr3_aa
TRBV5-1,17,TRBJ2-3,CASSRKGTSGITDTQYF
TRBV5-1,14,TRBJ1-1,CASSSRQGVSEAFF
TRBV25-1,16,TRBJ2-2,CASSMTGTDGTGELFF
TRBV19,15,TRBJ2-3,CASRDRPSRTDTQYF
TRBV2,15,TRBJ2-3,CASGLAVTTTDTQYF
TRBV29-1,13,TRBJ1-5,CSVGTGSNQPQHF
TRBV7-2,17,NA,CASSSAAGLAILNEQFF
TRBV7-6,13,TRBJ1-4,CASSFGVDEKLFF
TRBV7-2,13,TRBJ2-7,CASSPNGVDEQYF
TRBV5-6,13,TRBJ2-3,CASSLSQSDTQYF
TRBV5-6,15,TRBJ2-5,CASSDRLAAEDTQYF
TRBV28,15,TRBJ2-2,CASSFLAGVPGELFF
TRBV9,17,NA,CASSVSAGGPPYNEQFF
TRBV28,14,TRBJ1-2,CASSLSGNGRGYTF
TRBV6-5,15,TRBJ1-2,CASSKPGQGLRGYTF
TRBV11-2,13,TRBJ1-2,CASSPEGRVGYTF
TRBV5-1,15,NA,CATSLLSTSMDEQYF
TRBV20-1,12,TRBJ2-1,CSGGGAINEQFF
TRBV12-3/TRBV12-4,17,TRBJ2-3,CASGSSFSQGRTDTQYF
TRBV20-1,17,TRBJ2-1,CSAPGDRLAGGRNEQFF
TRBV4-2,16,TRBJ2-1,CASSQTGGSTHNEQFF
TRBV4-1,17,TRBJ2-5,CASSQEATGRGREAQYF
TRBV20-1,17,TRBJ2-3,CSARVASGSPSTDTQYF
TRBV3-1,15,TRBJ1-2,CASSRRTGEYRGYTF
TRBV6-5,13,TRBJ1-2,CASSDSGKDGYTF
TRBV6-1,18,TRBJ2-2,CASSETGTGGRFRGELFF
TRBV28,14,TRBJ1-1,CASSFPVENTEAFF
TRBV5-1,15,TRBJ2-7,CASSGSQGLTYEQYF
TRBV3-1,15,TRBJ1-3,CASSRKQGAGNTIYF
TRBV29-1,13,TRBJ2-1,CSVDSYLYNEQFF
TRBV29-1,13,TRBJ1-2,CSVEGVGSNGYTF
TRBV7-2,13,TRBJ2-1,CASKTPSYNEQFF
TRBV29-1,12,TRBJ1-4,CSVDRGEEKLFF
TRBV5-1,16,TRBJ2-7,CASSLTPGTGAYEQYF
TRBV10-1,13,TRBJ2-2,CASRQTFTGELFF
TRBV11-2,15,NA,CASSYGQGSSYEQYF
TRBV20-1,15,TRBJ2-2,CSARAGQGVTGELFF
TRBV29-1,8,TRBJ1-1,CRSTEAFF
TRBV5-6,12,TRBJ1-2,CASSLWVVGYTF
TRBV4-2,14,TRBJ2-3,CASSQEGFGDTQYF
TRBV5-4,13,TRBJ2-1,CASSSGGANEQFF
TRBV7-9,16,TRBJ1-3,CASSSLDGRSGNTIYF
TRBV5-1,14,TRBJ2-2,CASSEQGATGELFF
TRBV29-1,14,TRBJ1-1,CSGLRGQGNTEAFF
TRBV29-1,15,TRBJ2-5,CSVGVGGVYQETQYF
TRBV18,14,TRBJ2-3,CASSPIEKADTQYF
TRBV18,16,TRBJ2-5,CASSPRLAGPSETQYF
TRBV24-1,16,TRBJ2-1,CATSGGSPEGYNEQFF
TRBV19,13,TRBJ1-1,CASSMNRGTEAFF